The entry below gives a single TCR beta chain sequence along with its context. Those enrolled, adults aged roughly 18 to 89 years, came from around 24 US areas. Cohorts were based on clinical histories the participants reported. This entry comes from a study of blood T cell repertoires in COVID-19. Study-wide background: COVID-19 samples collected from the United States, Italy and Spain covered acute and convalescent phases. T cells, B-cell-depleted T cells, or PBMCs provided the cDNA or gDNA that served as material.

The CDR3 runs 13 residues. Trimming cost V 1 base and J 5 bases, with 9 bases left between them. Germline CDR1 reads SGHTA; CDR2 reads FQGTGA. Sequencing used immunoSEQ multiplex PCR; TCRdb keeps in-frame clones, though not all of them. This sample yields around 270,000 clones, of which approximately 88% are seen a single time; 2.5% to 3.5% belongs to the top ten. Specimen: PBMCs or T cells enriched from blood (not recorded which). The TCR originated in a woman between 40 and 55 years old who had been exposed to COVID-19. The genes are TRBV7-3 and TRBJ2-7; unclear D gene. CDR3 sequence (DNA): TGTGCCAGCAGCTTAAGCCTAGACCACGAGCAGTACTTC. Encoded protein: CASSLSLDHEQYF.